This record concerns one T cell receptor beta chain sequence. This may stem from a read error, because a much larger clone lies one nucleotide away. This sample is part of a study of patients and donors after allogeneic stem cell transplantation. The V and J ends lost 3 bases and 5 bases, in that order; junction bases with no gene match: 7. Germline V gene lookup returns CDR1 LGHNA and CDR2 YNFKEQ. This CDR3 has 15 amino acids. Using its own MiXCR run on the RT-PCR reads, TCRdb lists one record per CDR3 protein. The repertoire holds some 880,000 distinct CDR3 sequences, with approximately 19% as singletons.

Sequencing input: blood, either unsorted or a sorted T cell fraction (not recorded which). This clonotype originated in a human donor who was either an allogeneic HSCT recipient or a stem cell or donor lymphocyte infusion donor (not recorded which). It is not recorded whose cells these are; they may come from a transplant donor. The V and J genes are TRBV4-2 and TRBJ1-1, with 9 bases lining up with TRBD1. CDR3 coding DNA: TGTGCCAGCAGCCACAGTGGGACAGGGAAGACTGAAGCTTTCTTT. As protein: CASSHSGTGKTEAFF.